Described below is a single T cell receptor beta chain sequence and its context. The germline V gene has CDR1 SGHTA and CDR2 FQGTGA. The CDR3 is made up of 15 amino acids. V lost 0 bases to trimming and J lost 8 bases, with 11 bases between them. This record comes from a study of blood T cell repertoires in COVID-19. For the study at large: The samples span acute and convalescent COVID-19 from the United States, Italy and Spain.

Cohort assignment relied on participant-reported clinical history. Before being deemed recovered, Cohort 3 donors had two negative PCRs, clearance, or symptom resolution. This table comes from immunoSEQ multiplex PCR, and its TCRdb copy is limited to in-frame clones, with some not included. The table includes roughly 180,000 clones, 80% to 90% detected once. This chain connects TRBV7-3 to TRBJ1-6; D ambiguous. This receptor was obtained from a man aged 35 to 55 who had recovered from COVID-19. The sample was PBMCs or T cells enriched from blood (not recorded which). CDR3 region: CASSLTRGRDSPLHF. The CDR3 nucleotides read TGTGCCAGCAGCTTAACGCGTGGCCGGGATTCACCCCTCCACTTT.